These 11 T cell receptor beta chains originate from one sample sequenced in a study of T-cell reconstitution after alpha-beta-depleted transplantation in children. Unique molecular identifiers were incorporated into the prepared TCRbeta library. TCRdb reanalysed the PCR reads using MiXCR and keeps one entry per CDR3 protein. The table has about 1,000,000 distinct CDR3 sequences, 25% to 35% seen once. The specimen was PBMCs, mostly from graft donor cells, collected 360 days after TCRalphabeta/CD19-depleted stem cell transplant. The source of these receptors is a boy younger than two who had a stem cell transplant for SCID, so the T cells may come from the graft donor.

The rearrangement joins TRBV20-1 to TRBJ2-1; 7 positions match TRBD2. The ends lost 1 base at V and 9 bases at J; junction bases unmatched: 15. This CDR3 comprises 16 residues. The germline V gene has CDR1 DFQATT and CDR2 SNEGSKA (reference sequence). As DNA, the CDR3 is TGCAGTGCTAGAGTGGCCAGAAGCCACCCGGGGGGTGAGCAGTTCTTC. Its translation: CSARVARSHPGGEQFF.

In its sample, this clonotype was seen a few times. Here the CDR3 reads CASSPYRQDTEAFF. The CDR3 DNA follows: TGTGCCAGCTCACCTTACCGACAGGACACTGAAGCTTTCTTT. The V call is TRBV18, the J call TRBJ1-1; D perhaps matches TRBD1 (6 bases). This CDR3 has 14 amino acids. Trimming shortened V by 3 bases and J by 3 bases, and 11 bases separated the two germline ends. The germline V gene has CDR1 KGHSH and CDR2 LQKENI.

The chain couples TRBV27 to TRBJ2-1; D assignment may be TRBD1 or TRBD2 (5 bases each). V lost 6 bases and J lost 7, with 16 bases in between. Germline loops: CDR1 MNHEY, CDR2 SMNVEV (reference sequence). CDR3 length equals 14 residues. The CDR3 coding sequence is TGTGCCAGCAGGAGAGGGGTAGGTAGGAATGAGCAGTTCTTC. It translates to CASRRGVGRNEQFF.

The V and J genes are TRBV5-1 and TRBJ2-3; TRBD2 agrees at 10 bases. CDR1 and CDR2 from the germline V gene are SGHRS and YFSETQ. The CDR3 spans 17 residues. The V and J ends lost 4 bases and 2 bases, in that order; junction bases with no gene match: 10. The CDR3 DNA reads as TGCGCCAGCAGCCCGGAACTAGCGGGGAAGATCACAGATACGCAGTATTTT. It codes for CASSPELAGKITDTQYF.

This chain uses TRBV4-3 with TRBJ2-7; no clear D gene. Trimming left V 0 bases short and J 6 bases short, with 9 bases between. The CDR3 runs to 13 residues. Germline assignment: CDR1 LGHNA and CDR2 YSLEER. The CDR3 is CASSQEPLGEQYF. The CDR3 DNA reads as TGCGCCAGCAGCCAAGAGCCCCTGGGCGAGCAGTACTTC.

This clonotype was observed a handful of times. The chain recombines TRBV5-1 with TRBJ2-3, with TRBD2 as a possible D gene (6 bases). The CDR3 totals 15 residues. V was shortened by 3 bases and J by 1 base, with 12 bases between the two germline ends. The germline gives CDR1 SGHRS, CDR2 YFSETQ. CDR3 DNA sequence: TGCGCCAGCAGCTCGGGGGACTCCCGCACAGATACGCAGTATTTT. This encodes CASSSGDSRTDTQYF.

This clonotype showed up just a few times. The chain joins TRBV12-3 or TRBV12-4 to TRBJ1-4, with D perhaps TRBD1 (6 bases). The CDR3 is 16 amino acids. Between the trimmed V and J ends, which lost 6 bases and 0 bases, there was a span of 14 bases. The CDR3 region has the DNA TGTGCCAGCAGGTTAACCACAGGGTCAACTAATGAAAAACTGTTTTTT. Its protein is CASRLTTGSTNEKLFF.

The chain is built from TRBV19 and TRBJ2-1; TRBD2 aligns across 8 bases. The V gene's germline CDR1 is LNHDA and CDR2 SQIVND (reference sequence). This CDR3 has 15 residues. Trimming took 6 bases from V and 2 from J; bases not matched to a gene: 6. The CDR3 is CASSRAGAPYNEQFF. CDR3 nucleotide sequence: TGTGCCAGTAGCCGAGCGGGGGCCCCCTACAATGAGCAGTTCTTC.

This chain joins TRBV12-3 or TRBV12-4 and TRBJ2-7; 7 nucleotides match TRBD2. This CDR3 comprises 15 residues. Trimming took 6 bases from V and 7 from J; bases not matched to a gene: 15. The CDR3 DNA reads TGTGCCAGCAGCCGCACCGGGACTAAGGCGGGGGAGCAGTACTTC. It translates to CASSRTGTKAGEQYF.

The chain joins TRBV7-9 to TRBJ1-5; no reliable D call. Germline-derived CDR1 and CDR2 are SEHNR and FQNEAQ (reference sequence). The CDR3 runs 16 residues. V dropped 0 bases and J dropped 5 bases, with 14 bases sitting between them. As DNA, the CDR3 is TGTGCCAGCAGCTTAGCTGGCCCCCGCTCCCATCAGCCCCAGCATTTT. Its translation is CASSLAGPRSHQPQHF.

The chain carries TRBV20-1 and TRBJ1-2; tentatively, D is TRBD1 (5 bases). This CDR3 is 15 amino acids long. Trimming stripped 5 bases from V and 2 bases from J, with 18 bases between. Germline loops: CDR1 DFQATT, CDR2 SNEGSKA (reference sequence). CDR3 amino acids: CSAPGRDRANYGYTF. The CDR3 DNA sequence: TGCAGTGCTCCGGGTCGGGACCGCGCAAACTATGGCTACACCTTC.